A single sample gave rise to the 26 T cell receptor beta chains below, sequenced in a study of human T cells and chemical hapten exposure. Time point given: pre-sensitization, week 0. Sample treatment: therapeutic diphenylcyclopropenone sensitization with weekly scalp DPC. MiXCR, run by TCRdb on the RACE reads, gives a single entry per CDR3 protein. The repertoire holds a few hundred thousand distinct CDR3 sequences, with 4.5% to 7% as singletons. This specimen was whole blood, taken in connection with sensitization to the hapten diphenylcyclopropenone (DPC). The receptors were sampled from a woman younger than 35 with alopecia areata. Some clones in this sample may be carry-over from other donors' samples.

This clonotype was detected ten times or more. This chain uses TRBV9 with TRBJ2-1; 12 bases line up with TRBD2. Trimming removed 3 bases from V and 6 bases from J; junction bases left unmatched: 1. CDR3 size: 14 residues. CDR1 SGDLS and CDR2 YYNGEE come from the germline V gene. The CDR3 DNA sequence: TGTGCCAGCAGCGAGGGACTAGCGGGCAATGAGCAGTTCTTC. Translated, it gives CASSEGLAGNEQFF. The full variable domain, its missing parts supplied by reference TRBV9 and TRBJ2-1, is DSGVTQTPKHLITATGQRVTLRCSPRSGDLSVYWYQQSLDQGLQFLIQYYNGEERAKGNILERFSAQQFPDLHSELNLSSLELGDSALYFCASSEGLAGNEQFFGPGTRLTVL.

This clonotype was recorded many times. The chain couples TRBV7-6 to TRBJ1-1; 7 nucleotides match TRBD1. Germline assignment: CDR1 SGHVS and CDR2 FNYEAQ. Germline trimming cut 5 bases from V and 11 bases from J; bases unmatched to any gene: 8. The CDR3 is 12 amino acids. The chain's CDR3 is CASSPSGGMAFF. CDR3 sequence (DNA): TGTGCCAGCAGCCCCTCAGGGGGAATGGCTTTCTTT.

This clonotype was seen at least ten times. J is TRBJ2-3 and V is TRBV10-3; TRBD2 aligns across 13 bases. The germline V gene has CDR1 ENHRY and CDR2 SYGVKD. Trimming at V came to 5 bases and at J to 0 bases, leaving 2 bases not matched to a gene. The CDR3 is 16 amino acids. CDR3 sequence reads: CAISQGLAGSTDTQYF. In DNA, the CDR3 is TGTGCCATCAGTCAGGGACTAGCGGGAAGCACAGATACGCAGTATTTT.

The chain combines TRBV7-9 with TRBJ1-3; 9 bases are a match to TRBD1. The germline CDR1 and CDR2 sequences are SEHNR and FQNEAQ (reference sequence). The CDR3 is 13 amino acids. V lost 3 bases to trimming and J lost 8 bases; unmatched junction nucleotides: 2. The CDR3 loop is CASSLGQGDTIYF. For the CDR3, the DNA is TGTGCCAGCAGCTTGGGACAGGGAGACACCATATATTTT. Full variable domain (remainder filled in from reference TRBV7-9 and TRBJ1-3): DTGVSQNPRHKITKRGQNVTFRCDPISEHNRLYWYRQTLGQGPEFLTYFQNEAQLEKSRLLSDRFSAERPKGSFSTLEIQRTEQGDSAMYLCASSLGQGDTIYFGEGSWLTVV.

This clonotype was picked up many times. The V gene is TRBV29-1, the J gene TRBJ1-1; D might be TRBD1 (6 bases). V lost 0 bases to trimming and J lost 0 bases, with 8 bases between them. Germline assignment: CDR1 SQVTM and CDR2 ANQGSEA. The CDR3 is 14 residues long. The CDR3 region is CSVEDTGMNTEAFF. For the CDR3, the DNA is TGCAGCGTTGAAGATACAGGGATGAACACTGAAGCTTTCTTT.

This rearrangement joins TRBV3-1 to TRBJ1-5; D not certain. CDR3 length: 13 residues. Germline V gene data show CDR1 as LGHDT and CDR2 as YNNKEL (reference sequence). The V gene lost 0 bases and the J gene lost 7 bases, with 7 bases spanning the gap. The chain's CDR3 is CASSQDLLQPQHF. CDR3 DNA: TGTGCCAGCAGCCAAGACTTGTTACAGCCCCAGCATTTT.

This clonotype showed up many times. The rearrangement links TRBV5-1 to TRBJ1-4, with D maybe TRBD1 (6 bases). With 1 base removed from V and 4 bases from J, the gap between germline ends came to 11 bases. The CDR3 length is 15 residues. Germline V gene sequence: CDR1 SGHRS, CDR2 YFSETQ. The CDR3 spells CASSLSDRLNEKLFF. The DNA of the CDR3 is TGCGCCAGCAGCTTGTCGGACAGACTTAATGAAAAACTGTTTTTT.

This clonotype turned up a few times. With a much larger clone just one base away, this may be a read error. CDR3 residues: CSAGDSYEQYF. CDR3 sequence (DNA): TGCAGTGCTGGGGACAGCTACGAGCAGTACTTC. The V call is TRBV20-1, the J call TRBJ2-7, with 7 positions matching TRBD1. The J segment lost 3 bases and the V segment lost 5 bases, leaving 1 base of the junction unmatched. The CDR3 consists of 11 residues. Germline-derived CDR1 and CDR2 are DFQATT and SNEGSKA (reference sequence).

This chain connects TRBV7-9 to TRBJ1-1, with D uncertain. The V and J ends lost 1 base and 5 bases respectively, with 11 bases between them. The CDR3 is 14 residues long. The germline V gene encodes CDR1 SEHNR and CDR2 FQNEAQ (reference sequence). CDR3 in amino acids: CASSLDPRGTEAFF. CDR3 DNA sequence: TGTGCCAGCAGCTTAGACCCCAGAGGAACTGAAGCTTTCTTT.

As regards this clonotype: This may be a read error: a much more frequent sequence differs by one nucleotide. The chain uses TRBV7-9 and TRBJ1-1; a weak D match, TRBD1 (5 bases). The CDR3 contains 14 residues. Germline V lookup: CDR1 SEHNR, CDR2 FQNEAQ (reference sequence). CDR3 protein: CGSSEAGRRPEAFF. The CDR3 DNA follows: TGTGGCAGCAGCGAGGCAGGGAGACGTCCTGAAGCTTTCTTT.

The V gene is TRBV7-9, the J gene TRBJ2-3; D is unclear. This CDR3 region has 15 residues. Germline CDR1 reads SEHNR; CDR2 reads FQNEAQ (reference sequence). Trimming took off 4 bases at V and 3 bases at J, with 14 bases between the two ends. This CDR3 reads CASSYSASLTDTQYF. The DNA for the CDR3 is TGTGCCAGCAGCTATTCGGCCTCATTGACAGATACGCAGTATTTT.

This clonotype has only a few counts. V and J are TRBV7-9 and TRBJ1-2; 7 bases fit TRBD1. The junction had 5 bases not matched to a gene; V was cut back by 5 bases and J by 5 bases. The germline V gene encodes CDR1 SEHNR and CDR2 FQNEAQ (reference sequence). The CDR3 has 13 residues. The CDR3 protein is CASSQGQPYGYTF. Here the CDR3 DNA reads TGTGCCAGCAGCCAGGGACAGCCTTATGGCTACACCTTC.

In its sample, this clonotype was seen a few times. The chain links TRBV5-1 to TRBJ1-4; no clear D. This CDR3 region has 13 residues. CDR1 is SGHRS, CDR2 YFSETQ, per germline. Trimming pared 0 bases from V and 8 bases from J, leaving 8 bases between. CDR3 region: CASSLGGVEKLFF. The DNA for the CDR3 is TGCGCCAGCAGCTTGGGGGGTGTCGAAAAACTGTTTTTT.

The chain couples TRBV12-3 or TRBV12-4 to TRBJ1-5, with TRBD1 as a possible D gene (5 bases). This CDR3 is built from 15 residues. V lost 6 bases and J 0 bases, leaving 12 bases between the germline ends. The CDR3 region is CASRTDTFSNQPQHF. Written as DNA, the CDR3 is TGTGCCAGCAGGACGGACACTTTTAGCAATCAGCCCCAGCATTTT.

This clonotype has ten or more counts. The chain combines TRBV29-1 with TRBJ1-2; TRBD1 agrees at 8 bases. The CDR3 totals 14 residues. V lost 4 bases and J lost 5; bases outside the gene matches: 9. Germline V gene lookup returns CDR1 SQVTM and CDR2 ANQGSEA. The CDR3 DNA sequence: TGCAGCGTTGTTCCGTTACGGACAGGGTATGGCTACACCTTC. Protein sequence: CSVVPLRTGYGYTF.

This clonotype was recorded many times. The CDR3 here is CASSLNPLGSGANVLTF. As DNA, the CDR3 is TGCGCCAGCAGTTTAAACCCCCTGGGTTCTGGGGCCAACGTCCTGACTTTC. The rearrangement uses TRBV5-1 and TRBJ2-6, with no clear D. The germline V gene has CDR1 SGHRS and CDR2 YFSETQ. V was clipped by 5 bases and J by 1 base, with 16 bases between them. The CDR3 has 17 amino acids.

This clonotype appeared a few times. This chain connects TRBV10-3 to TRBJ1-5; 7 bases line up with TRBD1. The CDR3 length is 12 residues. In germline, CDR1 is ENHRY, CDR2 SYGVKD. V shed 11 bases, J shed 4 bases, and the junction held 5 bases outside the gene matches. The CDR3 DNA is TGTGCCGCCAGGGGGAGTAATCAGCCCCAGCATTTT. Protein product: CAARGSNQPQHF.

The DNA for the CDR3 is TGTGCCAGCAGCTTAGAAAGAAGGACAGATACGCAGTATTTT. This translates into CASSLERRTDTQYF. The chain joins TRBV7-2 to TRBJ2-3, with no clear D. V was clipped by 1 base and J by 3 bases, with 8 bases between them. Looked up from germline, CDR1 is SGHTA and CDR2 is FQGNSA. This CDR3 comprises 14 residues.

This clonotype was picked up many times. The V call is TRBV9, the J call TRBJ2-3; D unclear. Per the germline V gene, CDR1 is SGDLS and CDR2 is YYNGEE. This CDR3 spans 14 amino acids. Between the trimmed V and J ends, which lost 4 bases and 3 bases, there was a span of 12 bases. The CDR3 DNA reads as TGTGCCAGCAGCCCGATGGGGATAACAGATACGCAGTATTTT. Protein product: CASSPMGITDTQYF.

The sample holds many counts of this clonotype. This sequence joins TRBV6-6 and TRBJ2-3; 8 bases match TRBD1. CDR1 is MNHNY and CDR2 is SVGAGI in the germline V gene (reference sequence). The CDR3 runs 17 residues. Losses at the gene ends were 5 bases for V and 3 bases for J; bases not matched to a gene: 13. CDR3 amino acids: CASSLKGTGGVTDTQYF. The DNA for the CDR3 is TGTGCCAGCAGTCTCAAGGGTACAGGGGGTGTAACAGATACGCAGTATTTT.

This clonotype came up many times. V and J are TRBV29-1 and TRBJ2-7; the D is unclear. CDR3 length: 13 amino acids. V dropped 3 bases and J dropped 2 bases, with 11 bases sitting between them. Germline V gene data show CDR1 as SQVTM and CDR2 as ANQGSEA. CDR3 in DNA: TGCAGCGTTGACCGGCCAGGAACCTACGAGCAGTACTTC. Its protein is CSVDRPGTYEQYF.

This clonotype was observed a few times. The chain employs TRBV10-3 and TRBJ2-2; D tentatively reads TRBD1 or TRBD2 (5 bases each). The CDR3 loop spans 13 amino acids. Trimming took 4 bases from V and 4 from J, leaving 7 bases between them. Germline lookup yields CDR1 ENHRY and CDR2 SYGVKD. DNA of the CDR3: TGTGCCATCAGTGGGGGGTTCACCGGGGAGCTGTTTTTT. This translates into CAISGGFTGELFF.

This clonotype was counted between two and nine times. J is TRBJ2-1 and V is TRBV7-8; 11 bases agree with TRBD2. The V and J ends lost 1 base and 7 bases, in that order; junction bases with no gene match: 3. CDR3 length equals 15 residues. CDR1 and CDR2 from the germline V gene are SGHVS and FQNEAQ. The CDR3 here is CASSLVAGGVNEQFF. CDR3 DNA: TGTGCCAGCAGCTTAGTAGCGGGGGGGGTGAATGAGCAGTTCTTC.

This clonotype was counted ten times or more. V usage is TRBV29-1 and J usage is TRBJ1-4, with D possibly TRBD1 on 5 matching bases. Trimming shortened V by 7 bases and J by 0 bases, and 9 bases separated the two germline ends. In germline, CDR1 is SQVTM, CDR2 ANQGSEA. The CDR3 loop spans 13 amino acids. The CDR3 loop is CSAGYSTNEKLFF. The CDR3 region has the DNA TGCAGCGCAGGGTATTCAACTAATGAAAAACTGTTTTTT.

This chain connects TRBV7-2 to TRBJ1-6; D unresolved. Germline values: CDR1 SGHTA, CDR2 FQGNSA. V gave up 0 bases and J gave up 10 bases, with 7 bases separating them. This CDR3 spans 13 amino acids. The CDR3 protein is CASSLAAYSPLHF. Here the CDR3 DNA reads TGTGCCAGCAGCTTAGCGGCGTACTCACCCCTCCACTTT.

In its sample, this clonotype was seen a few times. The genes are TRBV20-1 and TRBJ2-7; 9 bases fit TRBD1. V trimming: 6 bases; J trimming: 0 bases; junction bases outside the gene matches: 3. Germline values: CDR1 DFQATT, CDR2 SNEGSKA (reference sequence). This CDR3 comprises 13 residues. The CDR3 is CSAGTGSSYEQYF. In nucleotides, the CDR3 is TGCAGTGCAGGGACAGGGAGCTCCTACGAGCAGTACTTC.